This T cell receptor beta chain was obtained from a study of response to subunit inactivated influenza vaccine. Study-level findings and limits: Authors suggested each seasonal influenza vaccination recruits few new T cells.

TCRdb re-called the RT-PCR reads through MiXCR, storing one row per CDR3 protein. Altogether about 830,000 distinct CDR3 sequences are present, approximately 17% being singletons, with the ten largest covering under 13%. This clonotype was seen a handful of times. What it recognizes is unknown. The sequencing used PBMCs from blood, collected less than 6 days after vaccination. The TCR sequence derives from a man aged 50 to 59 who received an inactivated influenza vaccine.

Here the CDR3 DNA reads TGTGCCAGCAGTTTTTGGGGGCTGAACACTGAAGCTTTCTTT. Its translation is CASSFWGLNTEAFF. V and J are TRBV12-3 or TRBV12-4 and TRBJ1-1; D is perhaps TRBD1 (6 bases). This CDR3 has 14 residues. Trimming left V 3 bases short and J 0 bases short, with 8 bases between.